This section outlines one T cell receptor (beta chain) sequence together with its context. In the same sample, other DNA sequences code for this CDR3. In the original analysis: Nucleated cell number was recorded as an estimate derived from reference gene primer amplification. The repertoire was sequenced with immunoSEQ multiplex PCR; TCRdb's copy has only in-frame clones and lacks some. V and J calls and clone size are given by that table; D and trimming were obtained from the DNA. The sample has around 150,000 clones; around four fifths are singletons. The record originates from a study of blood T cell repertoires in COVID-19. Across the study: The study drew acute and convalescent COVID-19 samples from the United States, Italy and Spain.

The ends were cut back, 2 bases at V and 0 bases at J, with 15 bases in the middle. Germline V CDR1 and CDR2: SGHRS, YFSETQ. This CDR3 is 16 amino acids long. This chain links TRBV5-1 with TRBJ2-7; a possible D gene is TRBD2 (5 bases). Material: peripheral blood. The receptor was isolated from a man between 65 and 85 years old with acute or convalescent COVID-19. CDR3 DNA sequence: TGCGCCAGCAGCTTCGGGCTAGCCCCCAGCTCCTACGAGCAGTACTTC. Translating it yields CASSFGLAPSSYEQYF.